The entry below describes one T cell receptor beta chain. Time point indicated: patch test 2, 6 weeks after DPC sensitization. Treatment described: therapeutic diphenylcyclopropenone sensitization with weekly scalp DPC. Blood sampling preceded each patch test application. These data belong to a study of human T cells and chemical hapten exposure. TCRdb re-called the RACE reads with MiXCR, one entry per CDR3 protein. The sample carries about 70,000 distinct CDR3 sequences, 8.5% recorded once. Germline V gene lookup returns CDR1 SGHRS and CDR2 YFSETQ. V lost 4 bases to trimming and J lost 4 bases; unmatched junction nucleotides: 12. The CDR3 is made up of 17 amino acids.

The J gene is TRBJ2-5, the V gene TRBV5-1, with 11 bases fitting TRBD2. Source: whole blood, taken in connection with sensitization to the hapten diphenylcyclopropenone (DPC). This TCR came from a woman aged 45-65 years with alopecia areata. Some clones in this sample may be carry-over from other donors' samples. In DNA form, the CDR3 reads TGCGCCAGCAGCCCCCGTAGCGGGGGGGCGAGAGGAGAGACCCAGTACTTC. It translates to CASSPRSGGARGETQYF.